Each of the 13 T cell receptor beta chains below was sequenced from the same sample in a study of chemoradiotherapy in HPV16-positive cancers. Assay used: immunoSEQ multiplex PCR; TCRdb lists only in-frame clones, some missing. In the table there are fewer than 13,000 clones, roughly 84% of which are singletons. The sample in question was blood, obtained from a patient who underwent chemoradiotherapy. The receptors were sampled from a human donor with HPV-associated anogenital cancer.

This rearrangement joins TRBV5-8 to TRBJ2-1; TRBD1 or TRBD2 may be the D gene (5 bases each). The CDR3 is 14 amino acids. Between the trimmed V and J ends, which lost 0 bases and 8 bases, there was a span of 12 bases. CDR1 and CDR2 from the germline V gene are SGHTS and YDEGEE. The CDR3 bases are TGTGCCAGCAGCTTGGTTGAGGGGAGCGATGAGCAGTTCTTC. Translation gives CASSLVEGSDEQFF. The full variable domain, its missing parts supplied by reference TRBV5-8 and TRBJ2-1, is EAGVTQSPTHLIKTRGQQATLRCSPISGHTSVYWYQQALGLGLQFLLWYDEGEERNRGNFPPRFSGRQFPNYSSELNVNALELEDSALYLCASSLVEGSDEQFFGPGTRLTVL.

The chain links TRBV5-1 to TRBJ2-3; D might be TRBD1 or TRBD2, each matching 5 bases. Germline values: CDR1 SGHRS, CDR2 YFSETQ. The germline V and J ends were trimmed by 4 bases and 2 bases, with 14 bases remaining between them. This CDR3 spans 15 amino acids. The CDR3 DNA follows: TGCGCCAGCAGCCCGGGGACCCCAAACACAGATACGCAGTATTTT. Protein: CASSPGTPNTDTQYF.

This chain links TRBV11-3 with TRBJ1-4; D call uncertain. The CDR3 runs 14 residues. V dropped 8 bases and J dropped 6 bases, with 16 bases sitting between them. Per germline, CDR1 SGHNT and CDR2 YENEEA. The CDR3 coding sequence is TGTGCCAGCTTAGGGTGGTTAAAGGATGAAAAACTGTTTTTT. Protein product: CASLGWLKDEKLFF.

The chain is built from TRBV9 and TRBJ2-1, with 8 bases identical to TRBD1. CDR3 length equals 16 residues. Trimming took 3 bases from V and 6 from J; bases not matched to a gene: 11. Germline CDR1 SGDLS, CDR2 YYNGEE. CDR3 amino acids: CASSESTGAGGNEQFF. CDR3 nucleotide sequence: TGTGCCAGCAGCGAATCGACAGGGGCCGGGGGCAATGAGCAGTTCTTC.

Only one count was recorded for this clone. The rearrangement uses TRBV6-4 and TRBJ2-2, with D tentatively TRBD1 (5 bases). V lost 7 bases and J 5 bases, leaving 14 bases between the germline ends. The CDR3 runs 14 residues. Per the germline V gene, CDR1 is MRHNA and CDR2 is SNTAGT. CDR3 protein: CASKTDKVTGELFF. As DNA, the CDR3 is TGTGCCAGCAAAACGGACAAAGTAACCGGGGAGCTGTTTTTT.

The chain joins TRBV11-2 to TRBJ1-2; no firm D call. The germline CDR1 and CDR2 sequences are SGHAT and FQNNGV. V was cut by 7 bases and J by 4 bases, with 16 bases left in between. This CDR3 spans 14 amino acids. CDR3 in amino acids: CASTTPQQIYGYTF. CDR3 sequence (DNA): TGTGCCAGCACCACCCCTCAGCAAATCTATGGCTACACCTTC.

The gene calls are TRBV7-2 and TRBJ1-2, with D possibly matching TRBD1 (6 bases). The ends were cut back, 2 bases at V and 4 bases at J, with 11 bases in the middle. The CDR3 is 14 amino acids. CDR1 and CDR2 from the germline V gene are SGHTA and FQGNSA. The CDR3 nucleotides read TGTGCCAGCAGCTTACAAGACAGGAGCTATGGCTACACCTTC. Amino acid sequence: CASSLQDRSYGYTF.

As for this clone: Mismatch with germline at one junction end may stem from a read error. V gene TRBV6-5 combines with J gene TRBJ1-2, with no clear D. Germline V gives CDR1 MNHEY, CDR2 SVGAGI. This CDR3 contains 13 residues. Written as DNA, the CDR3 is TGTGCCAGCAGGGAAAATCAGTGGCTAAGGGTTAACTTC. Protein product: CASRENQWLRVNF.

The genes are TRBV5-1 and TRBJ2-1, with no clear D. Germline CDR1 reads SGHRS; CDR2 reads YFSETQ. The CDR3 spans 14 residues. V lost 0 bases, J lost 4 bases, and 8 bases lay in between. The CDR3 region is CASSLEYIYNEQFF. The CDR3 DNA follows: TGCGCCAGCAGCTTGGAATATATTTACAATGAGCAGTTCTTC.

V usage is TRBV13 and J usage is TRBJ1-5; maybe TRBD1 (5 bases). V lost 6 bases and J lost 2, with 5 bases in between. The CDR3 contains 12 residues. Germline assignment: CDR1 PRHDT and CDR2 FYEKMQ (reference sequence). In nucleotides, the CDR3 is TGTGCCAGCAGACAGGGCAATCAGCCCCAGCATTTT. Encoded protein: CASRQGNQPQHF.

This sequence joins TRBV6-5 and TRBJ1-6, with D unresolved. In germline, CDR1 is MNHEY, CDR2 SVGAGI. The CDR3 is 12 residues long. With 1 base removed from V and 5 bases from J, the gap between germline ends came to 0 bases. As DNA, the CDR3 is TGTGCCAGCAGTTACTATAATTCACCCCTCCACTTT. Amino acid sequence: CASSYYNSPLHF.

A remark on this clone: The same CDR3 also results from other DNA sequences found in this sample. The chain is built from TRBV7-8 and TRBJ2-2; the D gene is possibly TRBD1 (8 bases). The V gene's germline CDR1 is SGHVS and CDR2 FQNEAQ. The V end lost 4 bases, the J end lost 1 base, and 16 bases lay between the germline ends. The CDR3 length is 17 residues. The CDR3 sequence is CASSSLSGTGNTGELFF. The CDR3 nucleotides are TGTGCCAGCAGCTCCTTAAGCGGGACAGGGAACACCGGGGAGCTGTTTTTT.

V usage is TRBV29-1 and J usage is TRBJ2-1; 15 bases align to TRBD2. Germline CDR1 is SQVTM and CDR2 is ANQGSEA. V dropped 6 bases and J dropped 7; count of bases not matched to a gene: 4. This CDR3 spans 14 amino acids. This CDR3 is CSVGLAGGRNEQFF. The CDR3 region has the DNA TGCAGCGTGGGACTAGCGGGGGGTAGGAATGAGCAGTTCTTC.